The 8 T cell receptor beta chains below all came from one sample that was sequenced in a study of blood T cell repertoires in COVID-19. Profiling relied on immunoSEQ multiplex PCR, and the TCRdb table lists in-frame clones only, not all of them. The sample shows approximately 210,000 clones, around 80% of them seen only once. The material sequenced was peripheral blood. These receptor sequences come from a human donor in a cohort sampled during active COVID-19.

The V gene is TRBV2, the J gene TRBJ1-4, with D maybe TRBD1 (5 bases). V was shortened by 6 bases and J by 0 bases, with 14 bases between the two germline ends. Germline loops: CDR1 SNHLY, CDR2 FYNNEI. This CDR3 is 16 amino acids long. The CDR3, as DNA: TGTGCCAGCAGGGCTGGAGGGGCCGCAACTAATGAAAAACTGTTTTTT. It codes for CASRAGGAATNEKLFF.

This clone has only a few counts. Within the sample, other DNA sequences also encode this same CDR3. The chain links TRBV14 to TRBJ1-2; the D is unclear. Trimming left V 3 bases short and J 5 bases short, with 10 bases between. Germline assignment: CDR1 SGHDN and CDR2 FVKESK. This CDR3 is 13 amino acids long. In DNA, the CDR3 is TGTGCCAGCAGCCAGGACTTTGGGTATGGCTACACCTTC. Amino acid sequence: CASSQDFGYGYTF.

The V call is TRBV24-1, the J call TRBJ2-7; the match to TRBD2 covers 13 bases. Trimming took 3 bases from V and 3 from J; bases not matched to a gene: 1. CDR1 is KGHDR and CDR2 is SFDVKD in the germline V gene. The CDR3 has 15 residues. This CDR3 is CATSDGTSGNYEQYF. The DNA for the CDR3 is TGTGCCACCAGTGATGGGACTAGCGGGAACTACGAGCAGTACTTC.

The rearrangement uses TRBV7-9 and TRBJ2-1; 10 bases align to TRBD2. This CDR3 is built from 16 residues. The J segment lost 8 bases and the V segment lost 5 bases, leaving 12 bases of the junction unmatched. Germline V gene sequence: CDR1 SEHNR, CDR2 FQNEAQ (reference sequence). The CDR3 DNA reads as TGTGCCAGCAGCCGCCCCGGGACTAGCGCCCTGCATGAGCAGTTCTTC. Amino acid sequence: CASSRPGTSALHEQFF.

For this clone: Other DNA sequences from this sample encode an identical CDR3 as well. This chain joins TRBV19 and TRBJ2-7; 10 bases map to TRBD2. The CDR3 is 15 residues long. J was trimmed by 4 bases and V by 1 base; bases with no gene match: 4. Germline lookup yields CDR1 LNHDA and CDR2 SQIVND (reference sequence). The CDR3 sequence: CASSIASGSPYEQYF. In DNA form, the CDR3 reads TGTGCCAGTAGTATAGCTAGCGGGAGTCCGTACGAGCAGTACTTC.

Concerning this clone itself: Other DNA sequences in this specimen translate into the identical CDR3. V usage is TRBV24-1 and J usage is TRBJ2-2; 10 nucleotides line up with TRBD1. V was clipped by 4 bases and J by 6 bases; unmatched bases: 7. This CDR3 is 16 amino acids long. Germline V CDR1 and CDR2: KGHDR, SFDVKD. The CDR3, as DNA: TGTGCCACCAGTGACCCGGGACAGGGGCAATCCGGGGAGCTGTTTTTT. Protein sequence: CATSDPGQGQSGELFF.

The rearrangement uses TRBV7-2 and TRBJ2-5, with 12 bases aligning to TRBD2. With 2 bases clipped from V and 5 bases from J, the junction kept 3 bases outside the gene matches. The germline V gene encodes CDR1 SGHTA and CDR2 FQGNSA. The CDR3 has 15 residues. The CDR3 nucleotides read TGTGCCAGCAGCTTAAACCTAGCGGGAGGGGAGACCCAGTACTTC. As protein: CASSLNLAGGETQYF.

V is TRBV7-9 and J is TRBJ2-3, with TRBD1 matching over 9 bases. The V gene end was trimmed by 6 bases and the J gene end by 4 bases; junction bases not matched to a gene: 5. In germline, CDR1 is SEHNR, CDR2 FQNEAQ (reference sequence). This CDR3 is 14 amino acids long. CDR3 amino acids: CASSWGQGSDTQYF. The CDR3 nucleotides read TGTGCCAGCAGTTGGGGACAGGGATCAGATACGCAGTATTTT.